The source of this TCR beta chain is a study of response to subunit inactivated influenza vaccine. This clonotype was seen many times. Germline V gene lookup returns CDR1 SGHTA and CDR2 FQGNSA. CDR3 length equals 15 residues. Trimming took 2 bases from V and 0 from J, leaving 10 bases between them. TCRdb re-analysed the RT-PCR reads in MiXCR, keeping a single row per CDR3 protein. Of about 570,000 distinct CDR3 sequences in the sample, 11% were seen once. Separately, the same data were catalogued under a study of T cells expressing NK-cell markers. From that study: Production of TCR beta cDNA relied on 5'RACE template switching with UMIs. Repertoires of TCR beta were obtained from T cells sorted as CD3+CD56+NKG2C+, CD3+CD56+NKG2C- and CD3+CD56-NKG2C+. Restriction of sorting to alpha-beta TCR T cells was accomplished in several experiments using an anti-gamma-delta TCR antibody. Six or seven donors carried dominant NKG2C+ clonotypes that made up roughly 1.0-7.0% of their CD8+ T cells. Whether expanded NKG2C-expressing T cell clones recognize HCMV is unknown.

The gene calls are TRBV7-2 and TRBJ1-1; D unclear. The input for sequencing was PBMCs from blood, taken on the day of vaccination. This sequence originates from a man aged 45-65 years who received an inactivated influenza vaccine. CDR3 region: CASSLRGQMNTEAFF. The CDR3 DNA is TGTGCCAGCAGCTTAAGAGGGCAGATGAACACTGAAGCTTTCTTT.